This record covers a single T cell receptor beta chain. The sample originates from a study of cytomegalovirus exposure and HLA in healthy donors. Study-wide context: The roughly 110 validation repertoires matched the 500 to 750 first-cohort repertoires in platform, a later analysis reported.

Sequencing used immunoSEQ multiplex PCR; TCRdb keeps in-frame clones, though not all of them. The table includes tens of thousands of clones, approximately 93% detected once. The CDR3 is 15 residues long. Trimming left V 3 bases short and J 1 base short, with 12 bases between. Per the germline V gene, CDR1 is SEHNR and CDR2 is FQNEAQ (reference sequence). The chain links TRBV7-9 to TRBJ1-1; D is unclear. This TCR was sampled from a woman between 18 and 30 years old in good health and CMV-seronegative. The sample taken for sequencing was PBMCs. This chain's CDR3 is CASSFTLGPNTEAFF. The CDR3, as DNA: TGTGCCAGCAGCTTTACCCTGGGCCCGAACACTGAAGCTTTCTTT.